This T cell receptor beta chain was recovered during a study of healthy donors' naive CD4 and CD8 T cells. Study in general: Three donor age groups were sampled: 20-25, 40-50 and 60-70 years; half female.

Naive CD4+ cells were sorted as CD4+CD8-CD45RO-CD45RA+; naive CD8+ as CD8+CD4-CD45RA+CD27bright. The length of the CDR3 is 12 residues. Germline V gene data show CDR1 as SGHAT and CDR2 as FQNNGV. V was shortened by 6 bases and J by 2 bases, with 8 bases between the two germline ends. A linear amplification protocol produced the TCR libraries from roughly 550 ng of total RNA. Via MiXCR, TCRdb re-called the reads, giving one row per CDR3 protein. The sample has about 200,000 distinct CDR3 sequences, over 60% seen once; the top ten hold roughly 2.3%. There are a few counts of this clonotype. The TCR sequence derives from a pool of human donors in good health; the sample pools cells from several healthy donors. The specimen was naive CD4+ and CD8+ T cells sorted from blood, pooled from several donors. This chain links TRBV11-2 with TRBJ2-7; no clear D gene. Here the CDR3 reads CASSFPTYEQYF. The CDR3 nucleotides are TGTGCCAGCAGTTTCCCCACCTACGAGCAGTACTTC.